This TCR beta chain comes out of a study of T cell changes during pregnancy in multiple sclerosis. Libraries were prepared by immunoSEQ multiplex PCR; TCRdb keeps only in-frame clonotypes and omits some of them. Of roughly 40,000 clones detected, more than 85% appear once; the ten largest clones hold under 10%. CDR3 length: 15 residues. The V end lost 5 bases, the J end lost 0 bases, and 10 bases lay between the germline ends. Per germline, CDR1 LNHDA and CDR2 SQIVND (reference sequence). Sequencing was performed on CD8+ T cells from peripheral blood mononuclear cells, taken before pregnancy. The origin of this receptor is a female donor with multiple sclerosis, enrolled in a pregnancy study. The genes are TRBV19 and TRBJ2-2; D might be TRBD2 (6 bases). The CDR3 DNA sequence: TGTGCCAGTAGTCCGGGACTTGCGAACACCGGGGAGCTGTTTTTT. It yields the protein CASSPGLANTGELFF.